Below, 23 T cell receptor beta chains from the same sample are listed, as sequenced in a study of blood T cell repertoires in COVID-19. The assay was immunoSEQ multiplex PCR, and TCRdb's table has in-frame clones only and misses some. The repertoire holds about 150,000 clones, with around 85% as singletons. The sample was peripheral blood. These receptors were taken from a woman in her 70s with acute or convalescent COVID-19.

The chain couples TRBV6-5 to TRBJ1-1; 7 positions agree with TRBD1. Germline V CDR1 and CDR2: MNHEY, SVGAGI. The junction had 11 bases not matched to a gene; V was cut back by 10 bases and J by 3 bases. This CDR3 has 14 residues. The CDR3 sequence is CATLDRAKDTEAFF. The CDR3 coding sequence is TGTGCCACCCTAGACAGGGCTAAGGACACTGAAGCTTTCTTT.

This chain connects TRBV7-2 to TRBJ2-7, with a weak D call TRBD1 (5 bases). The CDR3 is 13 amino acids. CDR1 is SGHTA and CDR2 is FQGNSA in the germline V gene. The V and J ends lost 3 bases and 3 bases respectively, with 9 bases between them. The CDR3 bases are TGTGCCAGCAGCTTTGGACACCTCTACGAGCAGTACGTC. Its translation: CASSFGHLYEQYV.

J is TRBJ1-6 and V is TRBV2; possible D gene TRBD1, 6 bases. Deletions cut 10 bases from V and 5 bases from J, with 12 bases between. Germline CDR1 SNHLY, CDR2 FYNNEI. CDR3 length equals 13 residues. The CDR3 loop is CATRRTDNSPLHF. The CDR3, as DNA: TGTGCCACCAGACGGACAGATAATTCACCCCTCCACTTT.

This chain joins TRBV2 and TRBJ2-2, with D possibly being TRBD2 (6 bases). The CDR3 has 17 amino acids. With 7 bases removed from V and 4 bases from J, the gap between germline ends came to 22 bases. Per germline, CDR1 SNHLY and CDR2 FYNNEI. The CDR3, as DNA: TGTGCCAGCAAGGGGTCGTCGCGGGGCTCGAGCACCGGGGAGCTGTTTTTT. Its translation: CASKGSSRGSSTGELFF. Full variable domain (outside the CDR3, taken from reference TRBV2 and TRBJ2-2): EPEVTQTPSHQVTQMGQEVILRCVPISNHLYFYWYRQILGQKVEFLVSFYNNEISEKSEIFDDQFSVERPDGSNFTLKIRSTKLEDSAMYFCASKGSSRGSSTGELFFGEGSRLTVL.

The chain couples TRBV6-2 or TRBV6-3 to TRBJ2-1; maybe TRBD1 (5 bases). The CDR3 is 15 residues long. The V and J ends lost 4 bases and 3 bases respectively, with 13 bases between them. CDR1 and CDR2 (germline): MNHEY, SVGEGT. The CDR3 region is CASSFQQAHYNEQFF. CDR3 DNA: TGTGCCAGCAGTTTTCAACAGGCCCACTACAATGAGCAGTTCTTC.

V gene TRBV2 combines with J gene TRBJ2-1, with TRBD1 as a possible D gene (5 bases). The CDR3 has 13 residues. The germline V gene has CDR1 SNHLY and CDR2 FYNNEI. V lost 10 bases and J lost 0, with 10 bases in between. CDR3 DNA: TGTGCCATCGACAGTAGCTCCTACAATGAGCAGTTCTTC. Its protein is CAIDSSSYNEQFF.

As DNA, the CDR3 is TGTGCCAGCAGTCTCGCACCGGGAAGCAATCAGCCCCAGCATTTT. Amino acids: CASSLAPGSNQPQHF. The chain employs TRBV2 and TRBJ1-5; D ambiguous. This CDR3 is built from 15 residues. Germline V gene sequence: CDR1 SNHLY, CDR2 FYNNEI. Deletions cut 5 bases from V and 1 base from J, with 12 bases between.

The genes are TRBV5-4 and TRBJ1-6; weak D call: TRBD1 (5 bases). This CDR3 comprises 15 residues. Between the trimmed V and J ends, which lost 0 bases and 10 bases, there was a span of 14 bases. CDR1 SGHNT and CDR2 YYREEE come from the germline V gene (reference sequence). The CDR3, as DNA: TGTGCCAGCAGCTTGGACCCGGGGGTGGACTCACCCCTCCACTTT. This codes for CASSLDPGVDSPLHF.

In this sample, this clone turned up once. The chain combines TRBV5-5 with TRBJ2-2; TRBD1 matches at 7 bases. Unmatched junction bases numbered 6, after V lost 4 bases and J lost 0 bases. This CDR3 contains 16 residues. Germline V gene lookup returns CDR1 SGHKS and CDR2 YYEKEE (reference sequence). CDR3 bases: TGTGCCAGCAGCGGGACCGGGACAGCGAACACCGGGGAGCTGTTTTTT. Amino acids: CASSGTGTANTGELFF.

This clone was observed a few times. The V and J genes are TRBV5-1 and TRBJ2-5; 10 bases match TRBD2. CDR3 size: 15 residues. Germline V lookup: CDR1 SGHRS, CDR2 YFSETQ. Trimming took 4 bases from V and 0 from J; bases not matched to a gene: 3. The CDR3 DNA reads TGCGCCAGCAGCCATGGACTAGCGGACCAAGAGACCCAGTACTTC. This codes for CASSHGLADQETQYF.

This clone was counted a single time. This chain uses TRBV10-1 with TRBJ1-1; the D gene is possibly TRBD1 (5 bases). The CDR3 has 20 amino acids. V lost 0 bases to trimming and J lost 0 bases, with 23 bases between them. Germline V lookup: CDR1 WNHNN, CDR2 SYGVQD (reference sequence). The CDR3 nucleotides are TGCGCCAGCAGTGAGTCGCTGTGTGTTCAGGGCGACCTGATGAACACTGAAGCTTTCTTT. Translated, it gives CASSESLCVQGDLMNTEAFF.

In this sample, this clone turned up a few times. The chain employs TRBV5-1 and TRBJ1-5; D is uncertain. The CDR3 covers 15 residues. Germline CDR1 SGHRS, CDR2 YFSETQ. The ends were cut back, 0 bases at V and 4 bases at J, with 11 bases in the middle. The CDR3 DNA is TGCGCCAGCAGCTTGGACAATCCCTCAAATCAGCCCCAGCATTTT. Protein product: CASSLDNPSNQPQHF. The full variable domain, rest sourced from reference TRBV5-1 and TRBJ1-5, is KAGVTQTPRYLIKTRGQQVTLSCSPISGHRSVSWYQQTPGQGLQFLFEYFSETQRNKGNFPGRFSGRQFSNSRSEMNVSTLELGDSALYLCASSLDNPSNQPQHFGDGTRLSIL.

This chain links TRBV21-1 with TRBJ1-5; the listed D gene, TRBD1, was not tested against the DNA. TRBV21-1 is an annotated pseudogene. The CDR3 length is 16 residues. CDR3 in DNA: TGTGCCAGCAGCAGGTTCAGGGGTTATGGCAATCAGCCCCAGCATTTT. It codes for CASSRFRGYGNQPQHF.

J is TRBJ2-2 and V is TRBV2; 7 nucleotides agree with TRBD2. J lost 0 bases, V lost 6 bases, and 7 bases had no gene match. The CDR3 runs to 16 residues. Germline V CDR1 and CDR2: SNHLY, FYNNEI. This chain's CDR3 is CASRKGGNANTGELFF. The CDR3 DNA is TGTGCCAGCAGGAAGGGAGGGAATGCGAACACCGGGGAGCTGTTTTTT. Filled out from reference TRBV2 and TRBJ2-2, the complete variable domain reads EPEVTQTPSHQVTQMGQEVILRCVPISNHLYFYWYRQILGQKVEFLVSFYNNEISEKSEIFDDQFSVERPDGSNFTLKIRSTKLEDSAMYFCASRKGGNANTGELFFGEGSRLTVL.

V gene TRBV10-1 combines with J gene TRBJ1-1, with unresolved D. The CDR3 loop spans 15 amino acids. Deletions cut 1 base from V and 1 base from J, with 10 bases between. Germline V CDR1 and CDR2: WNHNN, SYGVQD (reference sequence). CDR3 sequence (DNA): TGCGCCAGCAGTGAGTTCGGTAGCGGGAACACTGAAGCTTTCTTT. It encodes CASSEFGSGNTEAFF.

The rearrangement links TRBV6-6 to TRBJ1-1; D remains unclear. The germline gives CDR1 MNHNY, CDR2 SVGAGI (reference sequence). This CDR3 spans 13 amino acids. V lost 0 bases and J lost 5, with 7 bases in between. The CDR3 coding sequence is TGTGCCAGCAGTTACTCACCCCGGACTGAAGCTTTCTTT. The encoded protein is CASSYSPRTEAFF.

This chain joins TRBV5-1 and TRBJ2-1, with 9 bases matching TRBD1. The ends lost 4 bases at V and 7 bases at J; junction bases unmatched: 12. The germline gives CDR1 SGHRS, CDR2 YFSETQ. The CDR3 runs to 16 residues. The CDR3 reads CASSPRGGTGLNEQFF. In nucleotides, the CDR3 is TGCGCCAGCAGCCCCCGGGGCGGGACAGGGTTAAATGAGCAGTTCTTC.

The chain couples TRBV12-3 or TRBV12-4 to TRBJ1-5; a possible D gene is TRBD1 (6 bases). Trimming shortened V by 3 bases and J by 7 bases, and 10 bases separated the two germline ends. The CDR3 loop spans 13 amino acids. CDR3 residues: CASSFGGQQPQHF. CDR3 nucleotides: TGTGCCAGCAGTTTTGGGGGCCAACAGCCCCAGCATTTT.

A single count supports this clone. This chain links TRBV4-3 with TRBJ2-1; D is perhaps TRBD2 (6 bases). Germline CDR1 is LGHNA and CDR2 is YSLEER. The length of the CDR3 is 19 residues. Trimming stripped 2 bases from V and 0 bases from J, with 20 bases between. DNA for the CDR3: TGCGCCAGCAGCCAAACTTATGGGCTACGGGGGAACTCCTACAATGAGCAGTTCTTC. It encodes CASSQTYGLRGNSYNEQFF.

The rearrangement links TRBV13 to TRBJ1-4; TRBD1 matches 8 bases. CDR1 is PRHDT and CDR2 is FYEKMQ in the germline V gene (reference sequence). V shed 4 bases, J shed 5 bases, and the junction held 6 bases outside the gene matches. The CDR3 runs to 15 residues. The CDR3 region is CASSSNRGVNEKLFF. CDR3 bases: TGTGCCAGCAGCTCCAACAGGGGGGTGAATGAAAAACTGTTTTTT.

The chain employs TRBV5-1 and TRBJ1-2; maybe TRBD1 (5 bases). The CDR3 runs to 15 residues. V lost 0 bases and J 7 bases, leaving 16 bases between the germline ends. CDR1 and CDR2 (germline): SGHRS, YFSETQ. This CDR3 reads CASSLAPPTASGYTF. In nucleotides, the CDR3 is TGCGCCAGCAGCTTGGCGCCCCCGACAGCAAGTGGCTACACCTTC.

The chain uses TRBV6-5 and TRBJ2-1; TRBD2 is a possible D gene (5 bases). This CDR3 has 15 residues. V gave up 0 bases and J gave up 6 bases, with 12 bases separating them. CDR1 is MNHEY and CDR2 is SVGAGI in the germline V gene. The CDR3 nucleotides are TGTGCCAGCAGTTACTCGAAGAATAGCGCCAATGAGCAGTTCTTC. Translating gives CASSYSKNSANEQFF.

The chain couples TRBV2 to TRBJ1-1; D might be TRBD1 (6 bases). CDR1 and CDR2 (germline): SNHLY, FYNNEI. V was trimmed by 6 bases and J by 1 base, leaving 9 bases between them. The CDR3 is 13 residues long. This CDR3 reads CASSGQQNTEAFF. CDR3 DNA sequence: TGTGCCAGCAGCGGACAGCAGAACACTGAAGCTTTCTTT.